This T cell receptor (beta chain) originates from a study of blood T cell repertoires in COVID-19. TCRdb's table, derived via immunoSEQ multiplex PCR, lists solely in-frame clones and lacks some. This sample has some 200,000 clones; about four fifths occur once, and the top ten carry approximately 12%. Enrolment of Seattle patients took place during active infection, and they were followed longitudinally. This TCR came from a woman older than 75 with COVID-19, enrolled during active disease. The material sequenced was peripheral blood.

CDR3 DNA: TGCGCCAGCAGCAGGGGACTAGCGGGAGCAAAAGAGACCCAGTACTTC. Its protein product is CASSRGLAGAKETQYF. The chain combines TRBV5-1 with TRBJ2-5; 14 positions match TRBD2. The CDR3 loop spans 16 amino acids. Germline CDR1 reads SGHRS; CDR2 reads YFSETQ. Unmatched junction bases numbered 5, after V lost 4 bases and J lost 3 bases.